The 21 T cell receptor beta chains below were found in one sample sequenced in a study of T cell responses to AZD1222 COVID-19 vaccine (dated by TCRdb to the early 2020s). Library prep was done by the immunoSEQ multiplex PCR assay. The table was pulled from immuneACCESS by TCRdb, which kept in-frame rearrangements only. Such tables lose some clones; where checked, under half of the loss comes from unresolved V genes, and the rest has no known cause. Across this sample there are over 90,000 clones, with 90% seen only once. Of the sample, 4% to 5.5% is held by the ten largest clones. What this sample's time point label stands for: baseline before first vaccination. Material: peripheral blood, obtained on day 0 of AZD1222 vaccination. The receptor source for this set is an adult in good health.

In DNA form, the CDR3 reads TGTGCCAGCAGCTCCTACCGGGGCACTGAAGCTTTCTTT. It is translated as CASSSYRGTEAFF. The chain carries TRBV11-3 and TRBJ1-1; D unclear. The CDR3 is made up of 13 amino acids. Germline-derived CDR1 and CDR2 are SGHNT and YENEEA. Trimming removed 4 bases from V and 4 bases from J, with 10 bases in between.

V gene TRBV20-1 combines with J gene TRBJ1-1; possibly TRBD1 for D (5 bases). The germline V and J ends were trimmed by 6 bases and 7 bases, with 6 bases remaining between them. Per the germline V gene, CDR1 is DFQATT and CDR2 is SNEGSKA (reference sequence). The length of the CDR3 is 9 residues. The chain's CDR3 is CSAQGEAFF. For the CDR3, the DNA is TGCAGTGCCCAGGGTGAAGCTTTCTTT.

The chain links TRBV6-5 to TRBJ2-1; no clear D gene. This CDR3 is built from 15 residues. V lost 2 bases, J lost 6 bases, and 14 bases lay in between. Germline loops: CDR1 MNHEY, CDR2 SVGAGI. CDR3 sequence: CASSYEAIAPNEQFF. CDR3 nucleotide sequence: TGTGCCAGCAGTTACGAGGCCATAGCCCCCAATGAGCAGTTCTTC.

Here the CDR3 DNA reads TGTGCCAGCAGCTTAGGGGGGGCCCAAAGCTCCTACGAGCAGTACTTC. Its protein is CASSLGGAQSSYEQYF. The chain joins TRBV7-9 to TRBJ2-7, with D perhaps assigned TRBD1 or TRBD2 (6 bases each). CDR3 size: 16 residues. Germline loops: CDR1 SEHNR, CDR2 FQNEAQ (reference sequence). V was pared by 1 base and J by 0 bases, with 13 bases between.

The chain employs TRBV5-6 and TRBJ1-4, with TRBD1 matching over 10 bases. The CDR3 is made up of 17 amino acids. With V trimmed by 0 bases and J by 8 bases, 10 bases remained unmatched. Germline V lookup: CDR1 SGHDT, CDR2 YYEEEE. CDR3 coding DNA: TGTGCCAGCAGCTTGGTGTCCACGACAGGGGGCCGGGAAAAACTGTTTTTT. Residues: CASSLVSTTGGREKLFF. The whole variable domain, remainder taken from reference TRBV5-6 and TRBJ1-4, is DAGVTQSPTHLIKTRGQQVTLRCSPKSGHDTVSWYQQALGQGPQFIFQYYEEEERQRGNFPDRFSGHQFPNYSSELNVNALLLGDSALYLCASSLVSTTGGREKLFFGSGTQLSVL.

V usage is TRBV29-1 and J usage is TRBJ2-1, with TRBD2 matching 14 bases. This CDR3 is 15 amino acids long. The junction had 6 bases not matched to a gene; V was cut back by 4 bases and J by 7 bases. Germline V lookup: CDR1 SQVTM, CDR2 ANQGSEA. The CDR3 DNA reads TGCAGCGTTGTGACTAGCGGGGGGGCTCGGAATGAGCAGTTCTTC. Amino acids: CSVVTSGGARNEQFF.

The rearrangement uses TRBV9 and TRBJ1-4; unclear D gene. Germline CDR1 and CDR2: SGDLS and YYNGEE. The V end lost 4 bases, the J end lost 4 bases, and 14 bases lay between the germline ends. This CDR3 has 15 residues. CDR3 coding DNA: TGTGCCAGCAGCCTGGGTAGAGTGGGTAATGAAAAACTGTTTTTT. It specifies CASSLGRVGNEKLFF.

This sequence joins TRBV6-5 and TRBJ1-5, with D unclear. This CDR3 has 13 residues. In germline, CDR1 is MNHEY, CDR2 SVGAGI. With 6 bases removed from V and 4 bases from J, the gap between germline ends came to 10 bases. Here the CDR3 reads CASSSQVNQPQHF. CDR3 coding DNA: TGTGCCAGCAGCAGCCAAGTGAATCAGCCCCAGCATTTT.

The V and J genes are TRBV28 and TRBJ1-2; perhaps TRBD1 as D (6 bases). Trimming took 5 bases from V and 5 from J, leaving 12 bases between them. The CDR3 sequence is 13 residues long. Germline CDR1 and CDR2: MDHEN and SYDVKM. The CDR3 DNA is TGTGCCAGCAGTGGGGACAATCATTATGGCTACACCTTC. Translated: CASSGDNHYGYTF.

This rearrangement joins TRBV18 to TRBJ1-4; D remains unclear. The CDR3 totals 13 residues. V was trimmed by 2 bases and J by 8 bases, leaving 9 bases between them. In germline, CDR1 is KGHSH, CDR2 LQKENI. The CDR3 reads CASSPDVQEKLFF. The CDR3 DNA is TGTGCCAGCTCACCAGACGTACAGGAAAAACTGTTTTTT.

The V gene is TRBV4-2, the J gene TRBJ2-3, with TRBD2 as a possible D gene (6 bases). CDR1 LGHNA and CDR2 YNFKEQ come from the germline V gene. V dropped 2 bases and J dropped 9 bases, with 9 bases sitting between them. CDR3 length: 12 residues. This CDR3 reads CASSQWGDTQYF. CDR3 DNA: TGTGCCAGCAGCCAATGGGGGGACACGCAGTATTTT.

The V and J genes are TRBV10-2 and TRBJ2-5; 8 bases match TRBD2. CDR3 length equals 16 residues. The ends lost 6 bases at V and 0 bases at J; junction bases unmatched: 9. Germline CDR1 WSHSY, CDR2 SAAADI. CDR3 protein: CASRGGLAGYQETQYF. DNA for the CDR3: TGCGCCAGCAGGGGAGGCTTAGCGGGATACCAAGAGACCCAGTACTTC.

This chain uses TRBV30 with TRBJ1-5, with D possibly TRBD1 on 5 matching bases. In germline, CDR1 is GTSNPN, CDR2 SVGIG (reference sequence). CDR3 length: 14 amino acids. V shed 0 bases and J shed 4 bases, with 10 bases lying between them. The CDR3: CAWSVSRVNQPQHF. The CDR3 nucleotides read TGTGCCTGGAGTGTAAGCAGGGTTAATCAGCCCCAGCATTTT.

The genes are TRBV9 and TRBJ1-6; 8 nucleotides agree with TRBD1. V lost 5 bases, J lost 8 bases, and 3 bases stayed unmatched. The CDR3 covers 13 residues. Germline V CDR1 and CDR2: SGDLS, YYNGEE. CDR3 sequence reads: CASSGQGYSPLHF. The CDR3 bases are TGTGCCAGCAGTGGACAGGGATATTCACCCCTCCACTTT. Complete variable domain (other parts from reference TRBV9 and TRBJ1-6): DSGVTQTPKHLITATGQRVTLRCSPRSGDLSVYWYQQSLDQGLQFLIQYYNGEERAKGNILERFSAQQFPDLHSELNLSSLELGDSALYFCASSGQGYSPLHFGNGTRLTVT.

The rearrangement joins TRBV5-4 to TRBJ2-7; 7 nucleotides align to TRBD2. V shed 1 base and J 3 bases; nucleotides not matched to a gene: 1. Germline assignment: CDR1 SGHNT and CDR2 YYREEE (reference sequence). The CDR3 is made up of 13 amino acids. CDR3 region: CASSLRGDYEQYF. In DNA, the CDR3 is TGTGCCAGCAGCTTGCGGGGGGACTACGAGCAGTACTTC. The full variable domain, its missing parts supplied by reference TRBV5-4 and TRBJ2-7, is ETGVTQSPTHLIKTRGQQVTLRCSSQSGHNTVSWYQQALGQGPQFIFQYYREEENGRGNFPPRFSGLQFPNYSSELNVNALELDDSALYLCASSLRGDYEQYFGPGTRLTVT.

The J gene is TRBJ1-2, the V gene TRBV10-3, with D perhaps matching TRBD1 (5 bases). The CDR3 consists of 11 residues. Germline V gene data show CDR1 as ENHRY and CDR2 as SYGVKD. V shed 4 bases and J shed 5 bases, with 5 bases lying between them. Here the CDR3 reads CAISGTYGYTF. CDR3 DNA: TGTGCCATCAGTGGGACATATGGCTACACCTTC.

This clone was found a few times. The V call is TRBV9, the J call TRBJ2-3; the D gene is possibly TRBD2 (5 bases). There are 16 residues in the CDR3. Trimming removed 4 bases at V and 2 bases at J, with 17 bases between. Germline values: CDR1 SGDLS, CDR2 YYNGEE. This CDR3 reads CASSTRVGTITDTQYF. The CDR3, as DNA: TGTGCCAGCAGCACGAGGGTAGGCACCATCACAGATACGCAGTATTTT.

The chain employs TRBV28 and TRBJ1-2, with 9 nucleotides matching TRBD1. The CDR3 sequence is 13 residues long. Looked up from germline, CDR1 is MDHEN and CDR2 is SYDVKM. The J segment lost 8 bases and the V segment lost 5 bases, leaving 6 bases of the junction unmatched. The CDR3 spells CASSKQGARGYTF. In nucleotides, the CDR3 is TGTGCCAGCAGTAAACAGGGGGCCAGGGGCTACACCTTC.

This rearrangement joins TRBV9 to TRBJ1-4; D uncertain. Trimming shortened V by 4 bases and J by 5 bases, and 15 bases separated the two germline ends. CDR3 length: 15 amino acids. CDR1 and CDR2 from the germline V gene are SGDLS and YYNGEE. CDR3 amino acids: CASSSHTGGNEKLFF. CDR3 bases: TGTGCCAGCAGCTCCCATACTGGAGGGAATGAAAAACTGTTTTTT. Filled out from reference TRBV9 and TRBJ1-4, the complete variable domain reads DSGVTQTPKHLITATGQRVTLRCSPRSGDLSVYWYQQSLDQGLQFLIQYYNGEERAKGNILERFSAQQFPDLHSELNLSSLELGDSALYFCASSSHTGGNEKLFFGSGTQLSVL.

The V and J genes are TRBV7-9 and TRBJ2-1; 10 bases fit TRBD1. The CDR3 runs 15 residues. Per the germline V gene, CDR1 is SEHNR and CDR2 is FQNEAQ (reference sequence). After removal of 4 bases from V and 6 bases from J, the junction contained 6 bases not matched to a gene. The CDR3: CASSYGTGEVNEQFF. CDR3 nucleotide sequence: TGTGCCAGCAGCTATGGGACAGGGGAGGTCAATGAGCAGTTCTTC.

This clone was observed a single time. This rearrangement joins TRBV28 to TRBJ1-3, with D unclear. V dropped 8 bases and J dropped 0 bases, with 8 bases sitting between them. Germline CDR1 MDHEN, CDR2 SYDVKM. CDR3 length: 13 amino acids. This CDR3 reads CASHQASGNTIYF. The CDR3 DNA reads TGTGCCAGCCACCAGGCCTCTGGAAACACCATATATTTT.